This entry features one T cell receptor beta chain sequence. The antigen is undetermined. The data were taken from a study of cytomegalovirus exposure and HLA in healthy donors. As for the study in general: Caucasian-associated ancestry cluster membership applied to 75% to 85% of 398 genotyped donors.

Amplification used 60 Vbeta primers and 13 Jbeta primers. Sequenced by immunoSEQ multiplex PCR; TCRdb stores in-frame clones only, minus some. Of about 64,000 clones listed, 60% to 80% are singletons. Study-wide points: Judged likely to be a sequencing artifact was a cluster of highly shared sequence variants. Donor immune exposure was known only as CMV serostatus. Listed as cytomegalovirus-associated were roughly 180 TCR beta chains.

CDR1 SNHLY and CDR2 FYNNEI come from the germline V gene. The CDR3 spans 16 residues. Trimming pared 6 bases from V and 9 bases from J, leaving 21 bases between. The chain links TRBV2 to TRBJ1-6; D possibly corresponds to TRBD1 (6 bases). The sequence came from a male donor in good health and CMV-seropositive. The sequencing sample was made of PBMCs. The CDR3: CASRTQRGGLGSPLHF. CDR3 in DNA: TGTGCCAGCAGGACCCAAAGGGGGGGACTCGGTTCACCCCTCCACTTT.